The 22 T cell receptor beta chains given below trace back to one sample, sequenced in a study of T cells after yellow fever vaccination. TCRdb re-analysed the 5' RACE reads in MiXCR, keeping a single row per CDR3 protein. The sample has under 550,000 distinct CDR3 sequences; roughly 22% are singletons. The sample in question was PBMCs, obtained roughly 20 days after the first yellow fever vaccination. These receptors originate from a man aged 18 to 30 who received the YFV17D yellow fever vaccine.

This clonotype was detected many times. The junction differs from germline at one of its ends, possibly a read error. The genes are TRBV12-3 or TRBV12-4 and TRBJ2-5; D might be TRBD2 (6 bases). The CDR3 length is 12 residues. The CDR3, as DNA: TGCGCCAGCAGCTTCGGGGGAGAGACCCAGTACTTC. It specifies CASSFGGETQYF.

This clonotype was observed a few times. This sequence joins TRBV5-1 and TRBJ2-1; possible D gene TRBD1, 5 bases. This CDR3 region has 13 residues. Germline CDR1 SGHRS, CDR2 YFSETQ. V was cut by 2 bases and J by 7 bases, with 10 bases left in between. The CDR3 region is CASSFIRGNEQFF. The CDR3 nucleotides read TGCGCCAGCAGCTTTATTAGGGGTAATGAGCAGTTCTTC.

In its sample, this clonotype was seen a few times. This rearrangement joins TRBV30 to TRBJ2-7; 7 bases are a match to TRBD1. The CDR3 runs to 15 residues. Germline CDR1 and CDR2: GTSNPN and SVGIG (reference sequence). V lost 0 bases to trimming and J lost 5 bases; unmatched junction nucleotides: 10. In DNA form, the CDR3 reads TGTGCCTGGAGTGTAGGATGGAAGGGGGCCAACGAGCAGTACTTC. Residues: CAWSVGWKGANEQYF.

In its sample, this clonotype was seen a few times. This chain connects TRBV9 to TRBJ2-1, with 8 bases matching TRBD1. Germline V gives CDR1 SGDLS, CDR2 YYNGEE. This CDR3 is 15 amino acids long. V was clipped by 4 bases and J by 4 bases; unmatched bases: 7. In nucleotides, the CDR3 is TGTGCCAGCAGCCCCGGACAGGGCTTATACAATGAGCAGTTCTTC. It codes for CASSPGQGLYNEQFF.

The chain carries TRBV20-1 and TRBJ1-1; tentative D call: TRBD1 (6 bases). The length of the CDR3 is 15 residues. Trimming took off 5 bases at V and 7 bases at J, with 23 bases between the two ends. CDR1 is DFQATT and CDR2 is SNEGSKA in the germline V gene (reference sequence). CDR3 DNA: TGCAGTGCTTCAGGGGACCCAAGGGAGCCTTTTGAAGCTTTCTTT. Its protein is CSASGDPREPFEAFF.

This chain links TRBV28 with TRBJ2-1; possibly TRBD2 for D (5 bases). The V gene lost 6 bases and the J gene lost 6 bases, with 18 bases spanning the gap. The V gene's germline CDR1 is MDHEN and CDR2 SYDVKM. This CDR3 contains 15 residues. The CDR3 region has the DNA TGTGCCAGCAGCCCCCGGAGACGTCGGGGCAATGAGCAGTTCTTC. This translates into CASSPRRRRGNEQFF. The entire variable domain, with the rest obtained from reference TRBV28 and TRBJ2-1, is as follows: DVKVTQSSRYLVKRTGEKVFLECVQDMDHENMFWYRQDPGLGLRLIYFSYDVKMKEKGDIPEGYSVSREKKERFSLILESASTNQTSMYLCASSPRRRRGNEQFFGPGTRLTVL.

This sequence joins TRBV28 and TRBJ1-4; 11 nucleotides match TRBD1. J gave up 6 bases and V 4 bases, and 4 bases lay outside the gene matches. Per germline, CDR1 MDHEN and CDR2 SYDVKM. This CDR3 has 15 amino acids. The CDR3 protein is CASSYPGQGDEKLFF. In nucleotides, the CDR3 is TGTGCCAGCAGTTATCCGGGACAGGGGGATGAAAAACTGTTTTTT.

CDR3 DNA sequence: TGCGCCAGCAGCTCCGGACCGACAGGCAACTATGGCTACACCTTC. Translation: CASSSGPTGNYGYTF. The chain employs TRBV5-1 and TRBJ1-2; TRBD1 is a possible D gene (6 bases). Trimming cost V 3 bases and J 2 bases, with 14 bases left between them. This CDR3 comprises 15 residues. The germline CDR1 and CDR2 sequences are SGHRS and YFSETQ.

V gene TRBV7-3 combines with J gene TRBJ2-1, with 11 bases identical to TRBD2. Germline loops: CDR1 SGHTA, CDR2 FQGTGA. J gave up 10 bases and V 3 bases, and 8 bases lay outside the gene matches. This CDR3 is built from 15 residues. CDR3 protein: CASSLGLAGGGEQFF. The CDR3 DNA reads as TGTGCCAGCAGCTTGGGTCTAGCGGGGGGAGGAGAGCAGTTCTTC.

Only a few counts were recorded for this clonotype. The chain carries TRBV6-2 or TRBV6-3 and TRBJ2-7, with 7 bases aligning to TRBD1. This CDR3 has 13 amino acids. Germline assignment: CDR1 MNHEY and CDR2 SVGEGT. Germline trimming cut 5 bases from V and 6 bases from J; bases unmatched to any gene: 7. CDR3 region: CASSQSKGAEQYV. The CDR3 region has the DNA TGTGCCAGCAGTCAGAGTAAGGGGGCCGAGCAGTACGTC.

This clonotype has just a few counts. The chain uses TRBV24-1 and TRBJ2-5; D remains unclear. V was shortened by 5 bases and J by 1 base, with 7 bases between the two germline ends. The germline CDR1 and CDR2 sequences are KGHDR and SFDVKD. This CDR3 is built from 13 residues. Here the CDR3 reads CATSGSGQETQYF. The DNA of the CDR3 is TGTGCCACCAGTGGGTCAGGCCAAGAGACCCAGTACTTC.

This chain joins TRBV12-3 or TRBV12-4 and TRBJ1-1; the D is unclear. The CDR3 spans 12 residues. Trimming removed 6 bases from V and 10 bases from J, with 15 bases in between. CDR3 coding DNA: TGTGCCAGCAGGCCTGGGCCCGGGTTAGCTTTCTTT. Translating it yields CASRPGPGLAFF.

This clonotype turned up a few times. This chain uses TRBV20-1 with TRBJ2-5; 10 nucleotides agree with TRBD2. Germline V lookup: CDR1 DFQATT, CDR2 SNEGSKA (reference sequence). V lost 2 bases, J lost 1 base, and 7 bases stayed unmatched. CDR3 size: 16 residues. As DNA, the CDR3 is TGCAGTGCTAGATCCCTAGCGGGGGCCCCCCAAGAGACCCAGTACTTC. This sequence encodes CSARSLAGAPQETQYF.

The chain recombines TRBV4-1 with TRBJ2-7; 7 positions agree with TRBD1. Trimming at V came to 1 base and at J to 4 bases, leaving 10 bases not matched to a gene. Germline V gene lookup returns CDR1 MGHRA and CDR2 YSYEKL. This CDR3 comprises 16 residues. CDR3 nucleotides: TGCGCCAGCAGCCAAGTGCACGGGACAGCGAAATACGAGCAGTACTTC. Translation: CASSQVHGTAKYEQYF.

This clonotype has a handful of counts. This chain links TRBV10-3 with TRBJ2-2; the D gene is possibly TRBD2 (6 bases). The length of the CDR3 is 19 residues. Germline V lookup: CDR1 ENHRY, CDR2 SYGVKD. The V end lost 1 base, the J end lost 3 bases, and 21 bases lay between the germline ends. CDR3 amino acids: CAISELFFRGTGDTGELFF. The CDR3 DNA follows: TGTGCCATCAGTGAGTTGTTCTTTCGGGGGACTGGCGACACCGGGGAGCTGTTTTTT.

This clonotype was observed many times. This chain connects TRBV28 to TRBJ1-6, with no clear D. In germline, CDR1 is MDHEN, CDR2 SYDVKM. Trimming took 5 bases from V and 4 from J, leaving 12 bases between them. This CDR3 spans 15 amino acids. CDR3 sequence reads: CASSLTGGYNSPLHF. The CDR3 DNA sequence: TGTGCCAGCAGTCTAACGGGAGGGTATAATTCACCCCTCCACTTT.

The genes are TRBV5-4 and TRBJ2-3, with a weak D call TRBD1 (6 bases). CDR3 length: 15 residues. CDR1 is SGHNT and CDR2 is YYREEE in the germline V gene (reference sequence). V was shortened by 4 bases and J by 4 bases, with 16 bases between the two germline ends. CDR3 loop: CASSQTGEGADTQYF. The CDR3 DNA follows: TGTGCCAGCAGCCAGACAGGAGAGGGGGCAGATACGCAGTATTTT.

J is TRBJ1-1 and V is TRBV6-4; D gene uncertain. The CDR3 extends over 14 amino acids. V was clipped by 7 bases and J by 1 base, with 13 bases between them. Germline V gene data show CDR1 as MRHNA and CDR2 as SNTAGT. The CDR3, as DNA: TGTGCCAGCATGCCTCACTCAGGGAACACTGAAGCTTTCTTT. Its protein is CASMPHSGNTEAFF.

This clonotype occurred a few times. The gene calls are TRBV12-3 or TRBV12-4 and TRBJ2-7; tentatively, D is TRBD1 (5 bases). The CDR3 covers 13 residues. The V end was cut by 6 bases, the J end by 0 bases, with 9 bases between. This CDR3 reads CASRTASSYEQYF. CDR3 nucleotide sequence: TGTGCCAGCAGGACAGCCAGCTCCTACGAGCAGTACTTC.

The rearrangement uses TRBV25-1 and TRBJ2-7; D unresolved. Germline V lookup: CDR1 MGHDK, CDR2 SYGVNS. V lost 2 bases to trimming and J lost 3 bases, with 5 bases between them. The CDR3 is 12 residues long. CDR3 in DNA: TGTGCCAGCAGTGAAACCGGCTACGAGCAGTACTTC. Residues: CASSETGYEQYF.

This clonotype was observed a few times. The CDR3 here is CASRQGQGIQETQYF. The DNA of the CDR3 is TGCGCCAGTAGGCAAGGGCAGGGGATCCAAGAGACCCAGTACTTC. This chain links TRBV5-1 with TRBJ2-5, with D possibly being TRBD1 (6 bases). The CDR3 length is 15 residues. The V gene's germline CDR1 is SGHRS and CDR2 YFSETQ. Between the trimmed V and J ends, which lost 8 bases and 1 base, there was a span of 18 bases.

This clonotype has a handful of counts. This may arise from a read error, as a much more abundant clone is one base away. The chain recombines TRBV6-5 with TRBJ2-3, with 7 bases lining up with TRBD1. Germline V gene data show CDR1 as MNHEY and CDR2 as SVGAGI. Trimming removed 0 bases from V and 1 base from J; junction bases left unmatched: 4. The CDR3 contains 16 residues. The CDR3: CASSYSTGSRTDTQYF. In DNA form, the CDR3 reads TGTGCCAGCAGTTACTCGACAGGGAGTCGCACAGATACGCAGTATTTT.